This passage covers 16 T cell receptor beta chains from one sample sequenced in a study of T cell clusters in autoimmune cytopenias. TRB was amplified by touch-down multiplex PCR, primer pools A and B combined. TCRdb re-called the multiplex PCR reads and shows each CDR3 protein once, DNA omitted. Recorded here are about 730 distinct CDR3 sequences; the top ten clones represent 20% to 25%. TRB amplification used around 270 ng of peripheral blood genomic DNA. These data were also reused for a study on T cell repertoires in aging, cancer and after chemotherapy.

Sequenced sample: peripheral blood. The source is a human donor in good health.

This clonotype is classed as large by frequency. This rearrangement joins TRBV20-1 to TRBJ2-7. Germline CDR1 DFQATT, CDR2 SNEGSKA (reference sequence). This CDR3 region has 14 residues. The CDR3 sequence: CSASEGRGTYEQYF.

The chain carries TRBV5-4 and TRBJ1-2; the D call from TCRdb, TRBD1, cannot be confirmed without DNA. From germline, CDR1 is SGHNT and CDR2 YYREEE (reference sequence). The CDR3 extends over 12 amino acids. This chain's CDR3 is CASSSDRGAYTF.

This clonotype ranks as medium-sized (0.01 to 0.1%) in terms of frequency. The chain is built from TRBV30 and TRBJ2-2. From germline, CDR1 is GTSNPN and CDR2 SVGIG (reference sequence). The CDR3 has 13 amino acids. The CDR3 here is CAWRDQNTGELFF.

This clonotype is identified as large from frequency. V gene TRBV19 combines with J gene TRBJ1-5; TCRdb's assignment of TRBD1 cannot be checked, as there is no DNA. The CDR3 contains 16 residues. Germline CDR1 and CDR2: LNHDA and SQIVND (reference sequence). This CDR3 reads CASSIATGGSNQPQHF.

Considering frequency, this clonotype is medium-sized. V and J are TRBV24-1 and TRBJ2-1. CDR3 length: 13 residues. Germline V lookup: CDR1 KGHDR, CDR2 SFDVKD. The CDR3 loop is CATSDLARNEQFF.

V and J are TRBV7-8 and TRBJ2-1; TCRdb gives TRBD2 as the D gene, but with no DNA this cannot be confirmed. The CDR3 runs to 15 residues. Germline CDR1 is SGHVS and CDR2 is FQNEAQ. CDR3 protein: CASRKTQREINEQFF. The entire variable domain, with the rest obtained from reference TRBV7-8 and TRBJ2-1, is as follows: GAGVSQSPRYKVAKRGQDVALRCDPISGHVSLFWYQQALGQGPEFLTYFQNEAQLDKSGLPSDRFFAERPEGSVSTLKIQRTQQEDSAVYLCASRKTQREINEQFFGPGTRLTVL.

The rearrangement links TRBV28 to TRBJ1-3. CDR3 length equals 12 residues. In germline, CDR1 is MDHEN, CDR2 SYDVKM. The CDR3 here is CASMASGNTIYF. Drawing the rest from reference TRBV28 and TRBJ1-3, the complete variable domain is DVKVTQSSRYLVKRTGEKVFLECVQDMDHENMFWYRQDPGLGLRLIYFSYDVKMKEKGDIPEGYSVSREKKERFSLILESASTNQTSMYLCASMASGNTIYFGEGSWLTVV.

Measured by frequency, this clonotype is large. The chain links TRBV10-3 to TRBJ2-3; checking the TCRdb D call of TRBD2 is not possible without DNA. Looked up from germline, CDR1 is ENHRY and CDR2 is SYGVKD. CDR3 length: 14 amino acids. The CDR3 sequence is CAITRDQITDTQYF.

This clonotype counts as large by frequency. The chain combines TRBV6-4 with TRBJ2-1; TCRdb names TRBD2, which stays unverified in the absence of DNA. Germline CDR1 is MRHNA and CDR2 is SNTAGT. The CDR3 runs 15 residues. Here the CDR3 reads CASSDSSGSYNEQFF.

This sequence joins TRBV27 and TRBJ1-2; TCRdb designates TRBD1, a call that cannot be tested without DNA. The CDR3 contains 12 residues. Germline V gene data show CDR1 as MNHEY and CDR2 as SMNVEV (reference sequence). The chain's CDR3 is CASSWGGYGYTF.

V and J are TRBV28 and TRBJ2-7; the D call of TRBD2 rests on TCRdb alone, since no DNA is present to check it. The length of the CDR3 is 11 residues. Germline V CDR1 and CDR2: MDHEN, SYDVKM. The CDR3 loop is CASSLGREQYF. Supplemented by reference TRBV28 and TRBJ2-7, the full variable domain reads DVKVTQSSRYLVKRTGEKVFLECVQDMDHENMFWYRQDPGLGLRLIYFSYDVKMKEKGDIPEGYSVSREKKERFSLILESASTNQTSMYLCASSLGREQYFGPGTRLTVT.

Its frequency marks this clonotype as hyperexpanded (1% or more). V usage is TRBV5-6 and J usage is TRBJ2-1; TCRdb selects TRBD1, and the lack of DNA leaves this call unchecked. The CDR3 has 14 residues. The germline V gene has CDR1 SGHDT and CDR2 YYEEEE. The CDR3 protein is CASSPSPSSNEQFF.

In terms of frequency, this clonotype is large. J is TRBJ2-7 and V is TRBV18; absent DNA, TCRdb's TRBD1 call cannot be checked. The CDR3 sequence is 16 residues long. The germline CDR1 and CDR2 sequences are KGHSH and LQKENI. The CDR3 sequence: CASSLSLGTSSYEQYF.

In terms of frequency, this clonotype is large. This chain uses TRBV27 with TRBJ2-7; TCRdb indicates TRBD1, and absent DNA this call remains unverified. Per the germline V gene, CDR1 is MNHEY and CDR2 is SMNVEV (reference sequence). The length of the CDR3 is 18 residues. The CDR3: CASSLFGSWDKPSYEQYF.

This clonotype ranks as large in terms of frequency. The rearrangement uses TRBV5-6 and TRBJ2-7; TCRdb calls TRBD2, which cannot be checked without DNA. There are 15 residues in the CDR3. CDR1 SGHDT and CDR2 YYEEEE come from the germline V gene. The CDR3 sequence is CASSFNGGASYEQYF.

Considering frequency, this clonotype is medium-sized. V gene TRBV4-3 combines with J gene TRBJ1-2; as DNA is missing, the TRBD1 call by TCRdb cannot be tested. The CDR3 runs 15 residues. Per the germline V gene, CDR1 is LGHNA and CDR2 is YSLEER. This chain's CDR3 is CASSQDSRASYGYTF.